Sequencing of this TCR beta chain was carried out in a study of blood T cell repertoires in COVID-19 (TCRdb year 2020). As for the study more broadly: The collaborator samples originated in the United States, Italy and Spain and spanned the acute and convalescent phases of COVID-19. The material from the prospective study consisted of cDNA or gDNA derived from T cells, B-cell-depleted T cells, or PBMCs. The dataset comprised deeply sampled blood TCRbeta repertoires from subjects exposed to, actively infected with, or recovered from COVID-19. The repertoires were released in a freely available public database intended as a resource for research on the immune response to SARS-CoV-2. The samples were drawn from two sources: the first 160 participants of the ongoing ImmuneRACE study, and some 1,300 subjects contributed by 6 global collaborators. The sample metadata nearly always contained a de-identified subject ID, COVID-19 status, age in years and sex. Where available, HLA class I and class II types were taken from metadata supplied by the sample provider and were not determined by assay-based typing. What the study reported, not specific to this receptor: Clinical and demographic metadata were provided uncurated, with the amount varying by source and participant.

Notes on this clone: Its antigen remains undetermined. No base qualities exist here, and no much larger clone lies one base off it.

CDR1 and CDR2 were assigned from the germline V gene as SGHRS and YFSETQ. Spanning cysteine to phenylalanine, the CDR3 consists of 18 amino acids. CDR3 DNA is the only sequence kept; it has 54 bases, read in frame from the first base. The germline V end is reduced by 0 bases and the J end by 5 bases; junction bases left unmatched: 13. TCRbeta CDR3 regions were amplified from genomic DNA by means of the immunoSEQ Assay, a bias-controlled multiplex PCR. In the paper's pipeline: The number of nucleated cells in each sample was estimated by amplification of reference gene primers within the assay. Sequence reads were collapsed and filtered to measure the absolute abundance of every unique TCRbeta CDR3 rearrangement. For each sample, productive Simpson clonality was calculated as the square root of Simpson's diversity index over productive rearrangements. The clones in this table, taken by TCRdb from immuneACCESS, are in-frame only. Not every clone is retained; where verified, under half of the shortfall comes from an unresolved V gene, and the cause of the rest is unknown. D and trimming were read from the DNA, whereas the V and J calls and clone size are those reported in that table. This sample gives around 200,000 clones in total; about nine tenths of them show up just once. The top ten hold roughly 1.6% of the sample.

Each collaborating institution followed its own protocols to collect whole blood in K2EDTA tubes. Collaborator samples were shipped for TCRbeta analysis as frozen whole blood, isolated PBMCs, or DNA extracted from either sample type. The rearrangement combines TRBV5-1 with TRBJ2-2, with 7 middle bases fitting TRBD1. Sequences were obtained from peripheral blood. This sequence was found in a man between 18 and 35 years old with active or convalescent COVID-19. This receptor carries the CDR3 CASSLGQGSPRGTGELFF. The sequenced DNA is TGCGCCAGCAGCTTGGGACAGGGATCTCCCAGAGGAACCGGGGAGCTGTTTTTT.